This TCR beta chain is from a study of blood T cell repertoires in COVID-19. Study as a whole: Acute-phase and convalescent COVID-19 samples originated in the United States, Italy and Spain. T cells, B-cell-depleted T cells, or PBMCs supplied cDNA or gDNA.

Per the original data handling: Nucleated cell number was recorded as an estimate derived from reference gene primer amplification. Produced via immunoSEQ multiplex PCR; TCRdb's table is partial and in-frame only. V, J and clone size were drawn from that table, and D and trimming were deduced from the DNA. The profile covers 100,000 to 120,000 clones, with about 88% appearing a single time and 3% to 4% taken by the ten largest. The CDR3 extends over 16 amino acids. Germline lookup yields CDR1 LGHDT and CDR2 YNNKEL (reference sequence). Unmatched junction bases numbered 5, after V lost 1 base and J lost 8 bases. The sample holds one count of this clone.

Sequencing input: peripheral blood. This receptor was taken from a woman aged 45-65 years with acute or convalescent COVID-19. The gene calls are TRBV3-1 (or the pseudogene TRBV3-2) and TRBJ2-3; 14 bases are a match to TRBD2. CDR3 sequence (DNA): TGTGCCAGCAGCCAAGCCGGGACTAGCGGGAGTGCTACGCAGTATTTT. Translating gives CASSQAGTSGSATQYF.